This T cell receptor beta chain was captured in a study of T-cell reconstitution after alpha-beta-depleted transplantation in children. The CDR3 is 11 amino acids. Germline V gene lookup returns CDR1 SGHRS and CDR2 YFSETQ. This sample's TCRbeta library carried unique molecular identifier barcodes. TCRdb redid the calling of the PCR reads with MiXCR, one entry per CDR3 protein. This table has some 490,000 distinct CDR3 sequences, approximately 12% appearing once. The chain combines TRBV5-1 with TRBJ2-7, with D unclear. The TCR originated in a human donor who donated a stem cell graft to a child with combined immunodeficiency. The material sequenced was PBMCs from the stem cell graft donor, taken from the stem cell graft. Here the CDR3 DNA reads TGCGCTTTAAATGGCTCCTACGAGCAGTACTTC. Protein sequence: CALNGSYEQYF.